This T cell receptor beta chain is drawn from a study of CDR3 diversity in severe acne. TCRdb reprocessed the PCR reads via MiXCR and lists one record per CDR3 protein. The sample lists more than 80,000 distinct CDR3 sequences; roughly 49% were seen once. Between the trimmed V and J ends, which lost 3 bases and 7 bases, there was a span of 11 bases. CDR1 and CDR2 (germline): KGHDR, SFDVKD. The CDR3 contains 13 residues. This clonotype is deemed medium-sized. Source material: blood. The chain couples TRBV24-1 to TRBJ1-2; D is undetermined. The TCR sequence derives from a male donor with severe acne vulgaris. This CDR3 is CATSDRSVPGYTF. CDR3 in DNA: TGTGCCACCAGTGATAGATCAGTACCTGGCTACACCTTC.